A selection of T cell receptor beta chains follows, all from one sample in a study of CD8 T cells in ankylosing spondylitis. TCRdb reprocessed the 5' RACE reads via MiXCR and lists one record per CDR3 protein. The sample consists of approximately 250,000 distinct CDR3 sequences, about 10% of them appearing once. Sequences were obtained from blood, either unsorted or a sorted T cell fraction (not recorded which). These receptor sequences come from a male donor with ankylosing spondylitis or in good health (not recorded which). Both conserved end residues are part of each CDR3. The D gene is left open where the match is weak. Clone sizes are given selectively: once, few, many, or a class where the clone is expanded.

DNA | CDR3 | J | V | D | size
TGTGCCAGCAGGGATAGACTAGCGGGAATCCGGGAGCAGTACTTC | CASRDRLAGIREQYF | TRBJ2-7 | TRBV6-1 | TRBD2 | many
TGTGCCATCAGTGAGCTTGAAGGGACATCTTCCTACGAGCAGTACTTC | CAISELEGTSSYEQYF | TRBJ2-7 | TRBV10-3 | NA | many
TGTGCCAGCAGCAGGTACTGGGACTCTGACGGGCAGCCCCAGCATTTT | CASSRYWDSDGQPQHF | TRBJ1-5 | TRBV5-5 | NA | many
TGCGCCAGCAGCTTGGTGGCAGTCGCAGATACGCAGTATTTT | CASSLVAVADTQYF | TRBJ2-3 | TRBV5-1 | NA | many
TGTGCCAGCAGTGAGTCCATGAACACTGAAGCTTTCTTT | CASSESMNTEAFF | TRBJ1-1 | TRBV6-1 | NA | many
TGCGCCAGCAGCCAAGAGGCCTTTCAGCCCCAGCATTTT | CASSQEAFQPQHF | TRBJ1-5 | TRBV4-1 | NA | NA
TGCAGTGCCCCGACTAGCGGGGGCACAGATACGCAGTATTTT | CSAPTSGGTDTQYF | TRBJ2-3 | TRBV20-1 | TRBD2 | NA
TGTGCCAGCAGTGAACGGCCGGGCCGCATGAACACTGAAGCTTTCTTT | CASSERPGRMNTEAFF | TRBJ1-1 | TRBV6-1 | NA | many
TGTGCCATCAGTGAGTCTGGACAGGGAGGGGGCCTTCAGTACTTC | CAISESGQGGGLQYF | TRBJ2-4 | TRBV10-3 | NA | many
TGTGCCGCAGAGAGGACAGGGAGGAAAGGTGAGCAGTACTTC | CAAERTGRKGEQYF | TRBJ2-7 | TRBV7-9 | TRBD1 | NA
TGCAGTGCTAGCGGGGACAGCTACGAGCAGTACTTC | CSASGDSYEQYF | TRBJ2-7 | TRBV20-1 | TRBD1 | many
TGCAGTGCTAGAGGCCGGCTCGCTTTCTTT | CSARGRLAFF | TRBJ1-1 | TRBV20-1 | NA | many
TGCGCCAGCAGCTCAGGAAGCGGGATGCGCACAGATACGCAGTATTTT | CASSSGSGMRTDTQYF | TRBJ2-3 | TRBV5-1 | TRBD2 | many
TGTGCCAGCAGCGGGGGGGCCCCCACAGATACGCAGTATTTT | CASSGGAPTDTQYF | TRBJ2-3 | TRBV12-3/TRBV12-4 | TRBD2 | many
TGTGCCTGGAGGGGCCCGTACCAAGAGACCCAGTACTTC | CAWRGPYQETQYF | TRBJ2-5 | TRBV30 | NA | many
TGCGCCAGCAGCTTGGGGGGGGGGATTATGAACACTGAAGCTTTCTTT | CASSLGGGIMNTEAFF | TRBJ1-1 | TRBV5-1 | NA | many
TGCGCCAGCAGTGAGTCCGGGAGTTCTAGTTCTTTGAATGAGCAGTTCTTC | CASSESGSSSSLNEQFF | TRBJ2-1 | TRBV10-1 | NA | few
TGCGCCAGCAGCTTCAGACTAGCGGGAACAAACAATGAGCAGTTCTTC | CASSFRLAGTNNEQFF | TRBJ2-1 | TRBV5-1 | TRBD2 | few
TGCGCCAGCAGCGAGGGACAGGGTTACACCGGGGAGCTGTTTTTT | CASSEGQGYTGELFF | TRBJ2-2 | TRBV5-1 | TRBD1 | many
TGTGCCAGCAGCTTGGGAGCGGGGGATTTAAATGAGCAGTTCTTC | CASSLGAGDLNEQFF | TRBJ2-1 | TRBV5-5 | TRBD2 | NA
TGTGCCTGGGGGACAGGAGCGTCTCCTTGGGATGGCTACACCTTC | CAWGTGASPWDGYTF | TRBJ1-2 | TRBV30 | TRBD1 | many
TGTGCCTGGAGACGGGGGCTGGTCACCGGGGAGCTGTTTTTT | CAWRRGLVTGELFF | TRBJ2-2 | TRBV30 | NA | many
TGTGCCAGCAAAATATCCGGGACTATCTACAATGAGCAGTTCTTC | CASKISGTIYNEQFF | TRBJ2-1 | TRBV12-3/TRBV12-4 | TRBD2 | NA
TGTGCCAGCAGTCCCTGGGTAGCCTTAGATTCACCCCTCCACTTT | CASSPWVALDSPLHF | TRBJ1-6 | TRBV12-3/TRBV12-4 | NA | many
TGCGCCAGCAGCCAGAGGGGACTCTTCACAGATACGCAGTATTTT | CASSQRGLFTDTQYF | TRBJ2-3 | TRBV4-1 | NA | NA
TGCAGTGCTAGGACCAGCGCCACTCCAACAGATACGCAGTATTTT | CSARTSATPTDTQYF | TRBJ2-3 | TRBV20-1 | NA | many